This is a list of T cell receptor beta chains from one sample in a study of T cell responses to AZD1222 COVID-19 vaccine. Profiled with immunoSEQ multiplex PCR; TCRdb holds only in-frame clones, not every one. The sample contains some 130,000 clones, about nine tenths of which appear only once. The starting material was peripheral blood, obtained 28 days after the second AZD1222 dose. The receptors here all came from an adult who received the AZD1222 COVID-19 vaccine. CDR3s leave out the opening cysteine and the closing phenylalanine or tryptophan.

j_call v_call cdr3_aa
TRBJ2-7 TRBV6-4 ASSASAYPYEQY
TRBJ2-7 TRBV5-1 ASSLLGGEAGEQY
TRBJ2-5 TRBV19 ASSTSTSGRETQY
TRBJ2-5 TRBV5-6 ASSLGATETQY
TRBJ1-3 TRBV7-2 ASSDGAGNTIY
TRBJ2-1 TRBV6-2/TRBV6-3 ASSYVSGGYNEQF
TRBJ2-2 TRBV7-2 ASSSRGPPRELF
TRBJ2-7 TRBV5-1 ASSTLGQGYEQY
TRBJ1-2 TRBV6-2/TRBV6-3 ASSRQGVYGYT
TRBJ1-1 TRBV5-1 ASSRGVTGLNTEAF
TRBJ1-1 TRBV5-1 ASSPSPGNTEAF
TRBJ1-5 TRBV4-1 ASSLAYSNQPQH
TRBJ2-2 TRBV21-1 ASSKPTGELF
TRBJ1-6 TRBV30 AWSLTQGSPLH
TRBJ2-7 TRBV4-2 ASSQDGTSGRYEQY
TRBJ1-1 TRBV30 AWSRGPDTEAF
TRBJ1-5 TRBV19 ASSIQGRNQPQH
TRBJ2-3 TRBV5-6 ASSSSDTQY
TRBJ1-3 TRBV15 ATSSPASRSGNTIY
TRBJ1-2 TRBV27 ASSPGLELYRNGYT
TRBJ2-3 TRBV11-2 ASSSDWTYYTDTQY
TRBJ1-5 TRBV10-1 ASSPGRLGQPQH
TRBJ1-5 TRBV6-5 ASSYRDHQPQH
TRBJ2-6 TRBV19 ASIRGSSGANVLT
TRBJ1-5 TRBV19 ASSIAAVQPQH
TRBJ1-1 TRBV11-1 ASSYLQGPRTEAF
TRBJ2-5 TRBV15 ATSRSTETQY
TRBJ2-2 TRBV5-4 ASSLEGLRGGELF
TRBJ1-2 TRBV7-8 ASSLGRNNYGYT
TRBJ2-3 TRBV7-9 ASSFRKGAFTDTQY
TRBJ1-4 TRBV3-1/TRBV3-2 ASSQKDLGINEKLF
TRBJ2-5 TRBV27 ASSLVGARWETQY
TRBJ2-1 TRBV5-1 ASSKGASNNNEQF
TRBJ1-2 TRBV23-1 ASSQSNRHPVANYGYT
TRBJ2-5 TRBV30 AWTSGTQETQY
TRBJ2-7 TRBV15 ATSRGGSVEQY
TRBJ2-2 TRBV15 ATSRDAPTGELF
TRBJ2-1 TRBV10-3 AISESLAGVGEQF
TRBJ2-3 TRBV19 ASSASGTDTQY
TRBJ2-3 TRBV10-2 ASGGQTDTQY
TRBJ1-2 TRBV5-5 ASSLEQTVDYT
TRBJ2-2 TRBV6-5 ASRFLQGAGELF
TRBJ2-1 TRBV6-5 ASSYGQGAYNEQF
TRBJ2-7 TRBV16 ASSPQVSYEQY
TRBJ2-1 TRBV18 ASSPTGQQVNEQF
TRBJ1-1 TRBV7-2 ASSPQLEAF
TRBJ1-2 TRBV19 ASSRDRGNYGYT
TRBJ1-1 TRBV5-5 ASSLEAQSATEAF
TRBJ1-2 TRBV19 ASKAGIDYGYT
TRBJ1-2 TRBV5-1 ASSQNAGGNYGYT
TRBJ2-7 TRBV5-1 ASSLVRGHEQY
TRBJ2-2 TRBV6-5 ASSYLDRTNTGELF
TRBJ1-6 TRBV7-2 ASSLGGRAGRSPLH